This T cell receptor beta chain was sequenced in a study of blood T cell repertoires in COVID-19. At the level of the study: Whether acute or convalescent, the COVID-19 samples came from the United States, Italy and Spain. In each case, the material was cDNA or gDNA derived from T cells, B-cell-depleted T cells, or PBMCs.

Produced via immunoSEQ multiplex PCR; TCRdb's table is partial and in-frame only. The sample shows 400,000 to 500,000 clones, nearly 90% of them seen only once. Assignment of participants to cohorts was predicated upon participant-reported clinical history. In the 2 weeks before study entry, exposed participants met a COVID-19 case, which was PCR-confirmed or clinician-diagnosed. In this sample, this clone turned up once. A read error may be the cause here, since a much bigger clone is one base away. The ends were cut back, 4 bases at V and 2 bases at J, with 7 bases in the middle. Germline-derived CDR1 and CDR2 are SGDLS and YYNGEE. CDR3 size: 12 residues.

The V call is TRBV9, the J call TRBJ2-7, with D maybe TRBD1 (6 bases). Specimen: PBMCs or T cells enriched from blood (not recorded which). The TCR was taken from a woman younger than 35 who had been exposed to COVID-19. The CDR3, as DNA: TGTGCCAGCAGCCCAGGGGCCTACGAGCAGTACTTC. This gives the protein CASSPGAYEQYF.